This TCR beta chain was obtained from a study of shared T cell receptors in the human thymus. Germline V gene lookup returns CDR1 SQVTM and CDR2 ANQGSEA. The CDR3 is 13 residues long. J gave up 1 base and V 6 bases, and 1 base lay outside the gene matches. The table came from immunoSEQ multiplex PCR; TCRdb's copy has only in-frame clones and leaves some out. The profile shows hundreds of thousands of clones, around 87% of them singletons. This sample was also put to use in a study of human thymus T cells. That paper states: Donor material was obtained from healthy Finnish infants undergoing corrective surgery for congenital heart defects. Thymus was obtained from resections taken during corrective heart surgery. V and J gene usage appeared biased in thymic and blood repertoires. Unrelated individuals reportedly shared highly overlapping thymic TCR repertoires.

The clonotype was recovered from a boy younger than two with a congenital heart defect. The genes are TRBV29-1 and TRBJ2-3, with 10 bases matching TRBD1. The sequencing input was thymocytes. The CDR3 nucleotides are TGCAGCGTCGGGACAGGGGGCACAGATACGCAGTATTTT. This gives the protein CSVGTGGTDTQYF.